Listed below are T cell receptor beta chains from one sample, sequenced in a study of CD8+ T cells in alopecia areata. TCRdb's copy holds only in-frame clones and misses some; the assay was immunoSEQ multiplex PCR. This repertoire shows some 150,000 clones, about 70% found once; its top ten account for 10% to 12%. The sample here was CD8+ T cells sorted from blood, taken at week 0. The receptors derive from a human donor with alopecia areata. Each CDR3 is given with its conserved first and last residue.

TRBJ2-7 | TRBV7-6 | CASSFRTGADYEQYF
TRBJ1-2 | TRBV2 | CASSLGAAYGYTF
TRBJ1-6 | TRBV11-3 | CASSAGRGGSPLHF
TRBJ2-3 | TRBV14 | CASSQFGALTDTQYF
TRBJ2-1 | TRBV5-1 | CASSYDRGNEQFF
TRBJ2-7 | TRBV4-1 | CASSQEDRVWFYEQYF
TRBJ2-7 | TRBV6-5 | CASKGVDHEQYF
TRBJ1-5 | TRBV2 | CASSRGQGNQPQHF
TRBJ2-6 | TRBV29-1 | CSVPGRAGGANVLTF
TRBJ1-1 | TRBV27 | CASSFLRNLGTEAFF
TRBJ2-7 | TRBV29-1 | CSVERRGQEDYEQYF
TRBJ1-4 | TRBV29-1 | CSVEVLGSNEKLFF
TRBJ2-7 | TRBV6-5 | CASSYDWGTSKQQYF
TRBJ2-7 | TRBV7-9 | CASSLDGARYF
TRBJ1-3 | TRBV4-2 | CASSQQKDRGNTIYF
TRBJ2-1 | TRBV2 | CASSEERGGNNEQFF
TRBJ1-5 | TRBV19 | CASSIGVGGQPQHF
TRBJ2-1 | TRBV29-1 | CSVVNEQFF
TRBJ2-1 | TRBV29-1 | CSVGASSYNEQFF
TRBJ2-7 | TRBV5-1 | CASSQDLRGQGVSYEQYF
TRBJ1-5 | TRBV10-2 | CASSDLEAGFNQPQHF
TRBJ2-7 | TRBV4-1 | CASSQDWGLVQLSAGEQYF
TRBJ2-2 | TRBV15 | CATSARGQFETGELFF